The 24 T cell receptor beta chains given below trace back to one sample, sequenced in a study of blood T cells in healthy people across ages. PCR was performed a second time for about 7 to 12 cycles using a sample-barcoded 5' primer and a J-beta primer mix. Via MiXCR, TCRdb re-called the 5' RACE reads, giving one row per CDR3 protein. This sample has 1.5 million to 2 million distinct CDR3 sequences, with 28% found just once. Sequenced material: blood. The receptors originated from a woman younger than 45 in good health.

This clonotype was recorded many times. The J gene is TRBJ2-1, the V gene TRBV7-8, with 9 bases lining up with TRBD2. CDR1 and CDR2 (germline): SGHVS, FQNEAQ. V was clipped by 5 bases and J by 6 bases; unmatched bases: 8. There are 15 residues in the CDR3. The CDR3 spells CASSPRTSVGNEQFF. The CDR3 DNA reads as TGTGCCAGCAGCCCCCGGACTAGCGTTGGCAATGAGCAGTTCTTC.

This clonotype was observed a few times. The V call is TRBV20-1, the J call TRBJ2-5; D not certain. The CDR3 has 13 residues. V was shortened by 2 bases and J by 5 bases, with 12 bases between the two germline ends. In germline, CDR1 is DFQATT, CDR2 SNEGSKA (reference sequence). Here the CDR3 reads CSARSEQGETQYF. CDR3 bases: TGCAGTGCTAGATCCGAACAAGGGGAGACCCAGTACTTC.

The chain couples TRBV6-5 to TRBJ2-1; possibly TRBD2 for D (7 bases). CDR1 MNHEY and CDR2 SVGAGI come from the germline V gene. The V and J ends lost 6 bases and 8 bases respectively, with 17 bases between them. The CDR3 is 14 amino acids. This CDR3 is CASSARGLGDEQFF. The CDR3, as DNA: TGTGCCAGCAGCGCGCGGGGGCTTGGCGATGAGCAGTTCTTC.

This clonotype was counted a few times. The CDR3 reads CASNFPGLKTQYF. CDR3 nucleotide sequence: TGTGCCAGCAACTTCCCGGGGCTTAAGACCCAGTACTTC. This chain links TRBV7-9 with TRBJ2-5; D is possibly TRBD1 or TRBD2 (5 bases each). From germline, CDR1 is SEHNR and CDR2 FQNEAQ (reference sequence). Trimming pared 7 bases from V and 6 bases from J, leaving 15 bases between. CDR3 length equals 13 residues.

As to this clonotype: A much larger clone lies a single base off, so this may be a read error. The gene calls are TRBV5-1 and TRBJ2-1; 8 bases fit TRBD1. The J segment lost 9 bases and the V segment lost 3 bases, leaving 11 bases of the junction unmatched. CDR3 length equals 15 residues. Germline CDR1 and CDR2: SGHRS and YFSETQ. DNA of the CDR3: TGCGCCAGCAGCTGGGGACAGGCCGCAGGGGGTGAGCAGTTCTTC. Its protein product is CASSWGQAAGGEQFF. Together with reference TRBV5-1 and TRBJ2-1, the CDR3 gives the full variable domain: KAGVTQTPRYLIKTRGQQVTLSCSPISGHRSVSWYQQTPGQGLQFLFEYFSETQRNKGNFPGRFSGRQFSNSRSEMNVSTLELGDSALYLCASSWGQAAGGEQFFGPGTRLTVL.

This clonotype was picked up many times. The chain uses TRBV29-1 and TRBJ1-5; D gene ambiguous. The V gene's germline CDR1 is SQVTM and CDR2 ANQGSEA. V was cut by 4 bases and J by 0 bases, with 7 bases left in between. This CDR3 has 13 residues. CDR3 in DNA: TGCAGCGTTGGGCTTTATAGCAATCAGCCCCAGCATTTT. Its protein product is CSVGLYSNQPQHF.

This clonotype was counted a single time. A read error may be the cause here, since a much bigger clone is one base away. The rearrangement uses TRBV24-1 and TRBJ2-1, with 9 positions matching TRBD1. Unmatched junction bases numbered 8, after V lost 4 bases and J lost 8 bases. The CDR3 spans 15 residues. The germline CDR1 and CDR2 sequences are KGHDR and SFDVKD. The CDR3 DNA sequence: TGTGCCACCAGTGAGTTGGGGACAGGGCGTCATGAGCAGTTCTTC. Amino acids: CATSELGTGRHEQFF.

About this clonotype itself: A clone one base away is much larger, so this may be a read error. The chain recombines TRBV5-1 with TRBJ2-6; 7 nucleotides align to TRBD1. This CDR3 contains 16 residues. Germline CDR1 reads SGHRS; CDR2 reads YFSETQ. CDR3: CARSRDSSSGANVLTF. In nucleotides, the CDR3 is TGCGCCCGCAGCAGGGACAGTAGCTCTGGGGCCAACGTCCTGACTTTC.

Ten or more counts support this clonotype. CDR3 region: CASSPTGTETQYF. In DNA form, the CDR3 reads TGTGCCAGCAGTCCGACAGGGACAGAGACCCAGTACTTC. The V gene is TRBV12-3 or TRBV12-4, the J gene TRBJ2-5; 7 bases agree with TRBD1. The CDR3 has 13 amino acids. V shed 5 bases and J 4 bases; nucleotides not matched to a gene: 4.

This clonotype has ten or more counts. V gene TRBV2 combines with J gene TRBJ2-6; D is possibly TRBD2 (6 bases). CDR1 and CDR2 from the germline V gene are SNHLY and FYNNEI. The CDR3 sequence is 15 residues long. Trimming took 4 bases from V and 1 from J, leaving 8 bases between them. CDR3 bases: TGTGCCAGCAGTGGGGGGACTTCTGGGGCCAACGTCCTGACTTTC. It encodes CASSGGTSGANVLTF.

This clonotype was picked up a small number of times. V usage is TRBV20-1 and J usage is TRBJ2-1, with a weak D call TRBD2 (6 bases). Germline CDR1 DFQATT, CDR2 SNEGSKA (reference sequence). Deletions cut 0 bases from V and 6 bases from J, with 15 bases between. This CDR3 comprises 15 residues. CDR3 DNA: TGCAGTGCTAGAGATAGGATCGGACTAATCAATGAGCAGTTCTTC. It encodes CSARDRIGLINEQFF.

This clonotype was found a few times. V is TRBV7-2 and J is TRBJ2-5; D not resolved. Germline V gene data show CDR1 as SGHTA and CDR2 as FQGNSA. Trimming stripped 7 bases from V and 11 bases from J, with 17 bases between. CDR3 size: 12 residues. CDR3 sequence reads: CASNTDSSEQYF. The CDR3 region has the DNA TGTGCCAGCAACACAGACTCGTCTGAGCAGTACTTC.

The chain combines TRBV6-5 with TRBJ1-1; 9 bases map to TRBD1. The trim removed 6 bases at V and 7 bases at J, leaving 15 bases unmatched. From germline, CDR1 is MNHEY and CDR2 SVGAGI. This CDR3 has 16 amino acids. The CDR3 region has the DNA TGTGCCAGCAGACTAACAGGGGGCGCCTTCACCGGTGAAGCTTTCTTT. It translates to CASRLTGGAFTGEAFF.

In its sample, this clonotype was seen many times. CDR3 region: CASAASGLDGYTF. The CDR3 region has the DNA TGCGCCAGCGCCGCCTCCGGGTTAGATGGCTACACCTTC. This chain links TRBV5-1 with TRBJ1-2, with no clear D. The germline V gene encodes CDR1 SGHRS and CDR2 YFSETQ. The CDR3 sequence is 13 residues long. V lost 7 bases and J 6 bases, leaving 16 bases between the germline ends.

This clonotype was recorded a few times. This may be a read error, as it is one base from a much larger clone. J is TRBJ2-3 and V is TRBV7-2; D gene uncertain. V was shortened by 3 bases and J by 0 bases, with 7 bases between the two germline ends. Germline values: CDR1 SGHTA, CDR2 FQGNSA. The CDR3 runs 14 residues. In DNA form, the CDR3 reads TGTGCCAGCAGCTTCGACTGGAGCACAGATACGCAGTATTTT. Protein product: CASSFDWSTDTQYF.

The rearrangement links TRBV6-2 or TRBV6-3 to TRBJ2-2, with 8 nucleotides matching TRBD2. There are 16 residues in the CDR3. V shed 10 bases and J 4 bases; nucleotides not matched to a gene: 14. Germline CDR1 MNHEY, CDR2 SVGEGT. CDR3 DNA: TGTGCCATCGGGGAGCCAACCGGGACTAGCACCGGGGAGCTGTTTTTT. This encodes CAIGEPTGTSTGELFF.

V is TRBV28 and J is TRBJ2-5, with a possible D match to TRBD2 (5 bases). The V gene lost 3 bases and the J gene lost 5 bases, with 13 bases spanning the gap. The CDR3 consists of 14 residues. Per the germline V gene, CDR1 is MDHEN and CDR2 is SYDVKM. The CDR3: CASSFIPSGETQYF. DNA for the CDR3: TGTGCCAGCAGTTTTATTCCATCGGGGGAGACCCAGTACTTC.

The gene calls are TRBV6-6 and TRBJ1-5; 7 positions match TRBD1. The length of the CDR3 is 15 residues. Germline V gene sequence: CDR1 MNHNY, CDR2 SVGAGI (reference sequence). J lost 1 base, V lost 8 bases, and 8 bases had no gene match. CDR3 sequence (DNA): TGTGCCAGCGGGCCGAGGGACAGAAGCAATCAGCCCCAGCATTTT. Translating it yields CASGPRDRSNQPQHF.

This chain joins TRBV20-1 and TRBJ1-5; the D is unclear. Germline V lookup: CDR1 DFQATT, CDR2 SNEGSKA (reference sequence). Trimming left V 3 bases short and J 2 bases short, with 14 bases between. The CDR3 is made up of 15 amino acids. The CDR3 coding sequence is TGCAGTGCTAGGTCATACAGTAACGGCAATCAGCCCCAGCATTTT. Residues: CSARSYSNGNQPQHF.

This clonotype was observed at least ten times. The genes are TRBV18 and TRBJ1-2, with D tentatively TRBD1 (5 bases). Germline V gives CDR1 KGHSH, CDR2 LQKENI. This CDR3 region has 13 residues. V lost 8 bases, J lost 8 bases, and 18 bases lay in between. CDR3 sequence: CASSPGAGYGYTF. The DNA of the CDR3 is TGTGCCAGCAGCCCCGGGGCGGGGTACGGCTACACCTTC.

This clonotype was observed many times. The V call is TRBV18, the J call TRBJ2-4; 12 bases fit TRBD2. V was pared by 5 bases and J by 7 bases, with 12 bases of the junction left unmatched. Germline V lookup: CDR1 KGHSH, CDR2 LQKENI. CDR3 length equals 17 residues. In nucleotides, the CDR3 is TGTGCCAGCTCATCTCTGACTAGCGGGGGCCCGGGGAACATTCAGTACTTC. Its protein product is CASSSLTSGGPGNIQYF.

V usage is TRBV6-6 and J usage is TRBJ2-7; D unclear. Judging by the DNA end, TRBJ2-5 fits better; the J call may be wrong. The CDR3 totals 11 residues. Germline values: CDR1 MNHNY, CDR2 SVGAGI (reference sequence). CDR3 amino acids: CASSYEVTQYF. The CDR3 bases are TGTGCCAGCAGTTACGAGGTGACCCAGTACTTC.

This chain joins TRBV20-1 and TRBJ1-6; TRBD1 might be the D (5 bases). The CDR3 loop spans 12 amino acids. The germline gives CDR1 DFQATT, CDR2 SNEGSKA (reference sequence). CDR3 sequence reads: CSPWGRNSPLHF. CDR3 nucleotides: TGCAGCCCTTGGGGCAGAAATTCACCCCTCCACTTT.

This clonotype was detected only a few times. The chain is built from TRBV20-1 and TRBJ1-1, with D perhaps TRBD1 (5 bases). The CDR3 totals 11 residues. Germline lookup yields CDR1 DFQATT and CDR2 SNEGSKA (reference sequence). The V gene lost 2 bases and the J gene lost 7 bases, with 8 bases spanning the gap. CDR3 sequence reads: CSARQRGEAFF. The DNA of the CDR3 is TGCAGTGCTAGACAGAGGGGTGAAGCTTTCTTT.